The source of this T cell receptor (beta chain) is a study of CD8 T cells in ankylosing spondylitis. In making TCR beta libraries, quantitative 5'-RACE with molecular barcodes was used. MiXCR, applied by TCRdb to the 5' RACE reads, yields one record per CDR3 protein. Of about 750,000 distinct CDR3 sequences listed, 15% to 20% were seen once; the top ten hold around a fifth. General study findings and limits: Ankylosing spondylitis blood appeared to be characterized by a TCR beta motif of roughly eight highly homologous variants.

On this clonotype itself: Its antigen is still unknown.

This CDR3 is 14 amino acids long. Germline V lookup: CDR1 PRHDT, CDR2 FYEKMQ (reference sequence). V gave up 5 bases and J gave up 3 bases, with 14 bases separating them. The origin of this receptor is a male donor with ankylosing spondylitis. Sequenced: blood, either unsorted or a sorted T cell fraction (not recorded which). The rearrangement joins TRBV13 to TRBJ2-7; the D gene could be TRBD1 or TRBD2 (5 bases each). The CDR3 is CASSNRDGYYEQYF. The CDR3 nucleotides read TGTGCCAGCAGCAACCGGGACGGATACTACGAGCAGTACTTC.